Shown below are 16 T cell receptor beta chains from a single sample sequenced in a study of T cells in Graves' hyperthyroidism and ophthalmopathy. RNA transcripts served as the template for amplifying TCR beta CDR3 regions. HTBI primers were the set used in a first-round RT-PCR of the TCR CDR3. TCRdb processed the multiplex PCR reads anew with MiXCR; each CDR3 protein has one entry. This table holds under 350,000 distinct CDR3 sequences, roughly 18% found once. The sequencing sample was made of blood. These receptors were collected from a woman in her 50s with Graves' hyperthyroidism.

The V and J genes are TRBV20-1 and TRBJ1-5; the D gene is possibly TRBD1 (5 bases). This CDR3 region has 13 residues. CDR1 DFQATT and CDR2 SNEGSKA come from the germline V gene (reference sequence). V lost 2 bases and J 6 bases, leaving 11 bases between the germline ends. The CDR3 sequence is CSARLGRGQPQHF. Here the CDR3 DNA reads TGCAGTGCTAGACTGGGGCGCGGTCAGCCCCAGCATTTT.

The gene calls are TRBV7-3 and TRBJ1-2; tentative D call: TRBD1 (5 bases). V lost 4 bases and J lost 8, with 17 bases in between. The CDR3 is 14 residues long. Germline V gene lookup returns CDR1 SGHTA and CDR2 FQGTGA. The CDR3 DNA reads TGTGCCAGCAGCTCCGGGGGAGGTACTGGGGGCTACACCTTC. Amino acids: CASSSGGGTGGYTF.

This clonotype was seen many times. The J gene is TRBJ2-3, the V gene TRBV27; 9 bases are shared with TRBD2. The CDR3 length is 16 residues. Germline CDR1 MNHEY, CDR2 SMNVEV (reference sequence). V dropped 5 bases and J dropped 4; count of bases not matched to a gene: 10. DNA for the CDR3: TGTGCCAGCAGTCTGGTAGCGGGAGCGGGTCCAGATACGCAGTATTTT. Translation: CASSLVAGAGPDTQYF.

The gene calls are TRBV6-6 and TRBJ1-2, with a tentative D call TRBD1 (5 bases). This CDR3 is built from 16 residues. Per the germline V gene, CDR1 is MNHNY and CDR2 is SVGAGI (reference sequence). The germline V and J ends were trimmed by 2 bases and 4 bases, with 17 bases remaining between them. The CDR3 reads CASSYLSSTAGYGYTF. The CDR3 DNA reads as TGTGCCAGCAGTTACCTAAGCTCGACAGCTGGCTATGGCTACACCTTC.

In regard to this clonotype: Its ends do not fully match the called genes, so a read error is possible. V is TRBV7-3 and J is TRBJ1-3; D ambiguous. The CDR3 covers 15 residues. Germline CDR1 and CDR2: SGHTA and FQGTGA. The CDR3 sequence is CVSSLKGGYGNTIYF. The CDR3 DNA sequence: TGTGTCAGCAGCTTAAAGGGAGGGTACGGAAACACCATATATTTT.

The genes are TRBV5-8 and TRBJ2-3; no reliable D call. CDR1 and CDR2 (germline): SGHTS, YDEGEE. Trimming stripped 3 bases from V and 4 bases from J, with 6 bases between. This CDR3 spans 12 amino acids. CDR3 bases: TGTGCCAGCAGCTCCACCGCAGATACGCAGTATTTT. The encoded protein is CASSSTADTQYF.

This clonotype came up many times. This rearrangement joins TRBV6-2 or TRBV6-3 to TRBJ2-2, with D perhaps TRBD2 (6 bases). There are 18 residues in the CDR3. V was pared by 6 bases and J by 5 bases, with 25 bases between. The germline V gene encodes CDR1 MNHEY and CDR2 SVGEGT. The CDR3 region is CASSRTPQDVRETGELFF. The CDR3 nucleotides are TGTGCCAGCAGCCGCACGCCCCAGGACGTGCGGGAAACCGGGGAGCTGTTTTTT.

This clonotype was recorded many times. This rearrangement joins TRBV20-1 to TRBJ2-1; TRBD2 aligns across 12 bases. The germline V gene has CDR1 DFQATT and CDR2 SNEGSKA (reference sequence). The CDR3 is 15 amino acids. V lost 6 bases, J lost 9 bases, and 12 bases stayed unmatched. The CDR3 loop reads CSAGTSGFGGSEQFF. The CDR3 DNA sequence: TGCAGTGCCGGGACTAGCGGGTTTGGGGGTAGTGAGCAGTTCTTC.

The chain recombines TRBV7-3 with TRBJ2-2; D is unresolved. The CDR3 sequence is 13 residues long. In germline, CDR1 is SGHTA, CDR2 FQGTGA. Trimming stripped 5 bases from V and 6 bases from J, with 10 bases between. DNA for the CDR3: TGTGCCAGCAGCCTACAAGAAGCCGGGGAGCTGTTTTTT. Translated: CASSLQEAGELFF.

This clonotype was observed many times. The rearrangement uses TRBV19 and TRBJ2-1, with D possibly being TRBD2 (7 bases). Trimming shortened V by 6 bases and J by 0 bases, and 15 bases separated the two germline ends. This CDR3 has 16 residues. The germline gives CDR1 LNHDA, CDR2 SQIVND (reference sequence). The CDR3 DNA sequence: TGTGCCAGTAGATCGGCGGGGGCCACCTCCTACAATGAGCAGTTCTTC. Protein product: CASRSAGATSYNEQFF.

This clonotype appeared many times. This chain connects TRBV28 to TRBJ1-2; D is uncertain. CDR3 length: 16 amino acids. From germline, CDR1 is MDHEN and CDR2 SYDVKM. V was clipped by 7 bases and J by 4 bases, with 22 bases between them. CDR3 sequence reads: CASTPWEGPKLYGYTF. CDR3 bases: TGTGCCAGCACCCCTTGGGAGGGTCCAAAACTCTATGGCTACACCTTC.

This clonotype was counted between two and nine times. The V and J genes are TRBV6-1 and TRBJ2-7, with D maybe TRBD2 (6 bases). The germline gives CDR1 MNHNS, CDR2 SASEGT. The CDR3 covers 14 residues. Trimming removed 6 bases from V and 3 bases from J, with 15 bases in between. CDR3 residues: CASRRSRGGYEQYF. DNA for the CDR3: TGTGCCAGCAGACGCTCAAGGGGAGGCTACGAGCAGTACTTC.

This clonotype was seen repeatedly, ten times or more. The chain is built from TRBV12-3 or TRBV12-4 and TRBJ1-5; D remains unclear. The ends were cut back, 5 bases at V and 0 bases at J, with 8 bases in the middle. The CDR3 has 14 amino acids. In DNA form, the CDR3 reads TGTGCCAGCAGTCTCATGGGTAGCAATCAGCCCCAGCATTTT. This sequence encodes CASSLMGSNQPQHF.

The table lists this clonotype with a few counts. The chain employs TRBV6-1 and TRBJ1-1; D gene unclear. CDR3 size: 13 residues. Trimming stripped 3 bases from V and 1 base from J, with 6 bases between. The germline V gene has CDR1 MNHNS and CDR2 SASEGT. The CDR3 DNA follows: TGTGCCAGCAGTGAGCTGGAGAACACTGAAGCTTTCTTT. Translating gives CASSELENTEAFF.

This rearrangement joins TRBV25-1 to TRBJ1-3; D may be TRBD1 (5 bases). Trimming pared 6 bases from V and 8 bases from J, leaving 14 bases between. The CDR3 has 13 amino acids. Per germline, CDR1 MGHDK and CDR2 SYGVNS. DNA of the CDR3: TGTGCCAGCAGCCAAGGGGCCGTGGACACCATATATTTT. Residues: CASSQGAVDTIYF.

The V gene is TRBV27, the J gene TRBJ2-5, with 9 bases lining up with TRBD2. The CDR3 is 13 amino acids. Germline V gene lookup returns CDR1 MNHEY and CDR2 SMNVEV (reference sequence). V shed 8 bases, J shed 2 bases, and the junction held 3 bases outside the gene matches. The CDR3 region is CASGTSGQETQYF. The CDR3 DNA is TGTGCCAGCGGTACTAGCGGGCAAGAGACCCAGTACTTC.